This TCR beta chain was identified during a study of monozygotic twins with cystic fibrosis. TCRdb keeps only in-frame clones here, not all; method: immunoSEQ multiplex PCR. The sample carries approximately 24,000 clones, around 96% recorded once. With 6 bases removed from V and 7 bases from J, the gap between germline ends came to 21 bases. The germline V gene encodes CDR1 MNHNY and CDR2 SVGAGI (reference sequence). The CDR3 runs 16 residues. The source of this sequence is a girl aged 2 to 9 with cystic fibrosis. Input material: blood. The chain uses TRBV6-6 and TRBJ1-4; D is possibly TRBD1 (5 bases). The CDR3 DNA sequence: TGTGCCAGCAGACCCCCGCAGGGAGGGCTGCGTGAAAAACTGTTTTTT. Its protein product is CASRPPQGGLREKLFF.